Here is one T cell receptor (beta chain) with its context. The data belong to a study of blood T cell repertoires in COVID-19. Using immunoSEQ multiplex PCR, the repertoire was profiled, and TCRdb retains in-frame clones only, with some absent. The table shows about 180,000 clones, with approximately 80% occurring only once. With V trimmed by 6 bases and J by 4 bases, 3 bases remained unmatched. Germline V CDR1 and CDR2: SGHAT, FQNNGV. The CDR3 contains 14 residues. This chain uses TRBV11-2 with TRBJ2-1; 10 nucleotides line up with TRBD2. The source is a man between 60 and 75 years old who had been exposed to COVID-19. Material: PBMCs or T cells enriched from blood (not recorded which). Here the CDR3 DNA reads TGTGCCAGCAGTTCACTAGCGGGATACAATGAGCAGTTCTTC. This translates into CASSSLAGYNEQFF.